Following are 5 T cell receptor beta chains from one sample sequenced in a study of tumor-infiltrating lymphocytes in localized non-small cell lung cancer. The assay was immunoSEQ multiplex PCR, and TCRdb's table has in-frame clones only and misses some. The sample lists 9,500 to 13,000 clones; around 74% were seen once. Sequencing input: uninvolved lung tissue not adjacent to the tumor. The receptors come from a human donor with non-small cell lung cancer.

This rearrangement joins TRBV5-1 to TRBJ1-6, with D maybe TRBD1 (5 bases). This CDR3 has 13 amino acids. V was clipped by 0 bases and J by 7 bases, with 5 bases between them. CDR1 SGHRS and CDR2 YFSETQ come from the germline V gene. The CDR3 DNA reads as TGCGCCAGCAGCTTGGGGACAAATTCACCCCTCCACTTT. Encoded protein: CASSLGTNSPLHF.

The CDR3 DNA is TGCGCCACCTGGGAGGAGTTTATGGGGGTGGTCTCACCCCTCCACTTT. Encoded protein: CATWEEFMGVVSPLHF. The chain employs TRBV10-2 and TRBJ1-6, with D possibly being TRBD1 (5 bases). This CDR3 region has 16 residues. V lost 10 bases and J 10 bases, leaving 26 bases between the germline ends. Germline CDR1 is WSHSY and CDR2 is SAAADI.

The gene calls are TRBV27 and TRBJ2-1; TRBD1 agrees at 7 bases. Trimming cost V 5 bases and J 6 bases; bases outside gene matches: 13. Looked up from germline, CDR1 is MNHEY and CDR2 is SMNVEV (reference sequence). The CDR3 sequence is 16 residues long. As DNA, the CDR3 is TGTGCCAGCAGTCCCCGATGGCAGGGGGTTGGCAATGAGCAGTTCTTC. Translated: CASSPRWQGVGNEQFF.

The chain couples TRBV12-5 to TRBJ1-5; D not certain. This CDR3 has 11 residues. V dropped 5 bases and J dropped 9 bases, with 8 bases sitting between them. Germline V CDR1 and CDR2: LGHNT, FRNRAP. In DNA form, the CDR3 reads TGTGCTAGTGGTCCCACGAGGCCCCAGCATTTT. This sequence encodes CASGPTRPQHF.

The CDR3 here is CASTGDARQYNEQFF. CDR3 sequence (DNA): TGTGCCAGCACGGGAGATGCTAGGCAGTACAATGAGCAGTTCTTC. The V and J genes are TRBV25-1 and TRBJ2-1; tentative D call: TRBD2 (6 bases). The CDR3 is made up of 15 amino acids. Germline CDR1 and CDR2: MGHDK and SYGVNS. Deletions cut 7 bases from V and 4 bases from J, with 17 bases between.